Listed below are T cell receptor beta chains from one sample, sequenced in a study of blood T cell repertoires in COVID-19. Sequencing was performed with immunoSEQ multiplex PCR; in TCRdb, only in-frame clones are kept and a portion is missing. The profile covers about 170,000 clones, with approximately 83% appearing a single time and approximately 11% taken by the ten largest. The material sequenced was peripheral blood. The receptors originated from a man between 65 and 85 years old with active or convalescent COVID-19. Each CDR3 is given with its conserved first and last residue. Fields, in order: CDR3 protein, CDR3 DNA, clone size, D gene, V gene, J gene. A D gene is named only where the DNA matches it firmly. Size is stated for part of the rows, as once, few or many counts, or as a class when the clone is expanded.

CASSSAGDTEAFF	TGCGCCAGCAGCTCAGCCGGGGACACTGAAGCTTTCTTT	-	-	TRBV5-1	TRBJ1-1
CAISESSGTEQFF	TGTGCCATCAGTGAGTCTAGCGGGACTGAGCAGTTCTTC	-	TRBD2	TRBV10-3	TRBJ2-1
CSASGGRLTALAKNIQYF	TGCAGTGCTAGTGGGGGTCGGTTGACAGCACTAGCCAAAAACATTCAGTACTTC	-	-	TRBV20-1	TRBJ2-4
CASSTGGSDLPWDEQFF	TGTGCCAGTAGTACCGGTGGGAGCGACCTACCCTGGGATGAGCAGTTCTTC	-	-	TRBV19	TRBJ2-1
CASRRTSGVSTGELFF	TGTGCCAGCAGGAGGACTAGCGGAGTTAGCACCGGGGAGCTGTTTTTT	-	TRBD2	TRBV5-4	TRBJ2-2
CASSLSMNTEAFF	TGCGCCAGCAGCCTGAGCATGAACACTGAAGCTTTCTTT	-	-	TRBV10-1	TRBJ1-1
CATSGPSRPGTGNGNTDTQYF	TGTGCCACCAGTGGGCCCAGCCGTCCCGGGACAGGGAACGGAAACACAGATACGCAGTATTTT	-	TRBD1	TRBV24-1	TRBJ2-3
CASSITGNRGVLPPHTQYF	TGTGCCAGTAGTATAACGGGAAACAGGGGGGTCCTACCCCCACATACGCAGTATTTT	-	TRBD1	TRBV19	TRBJ2-3
CATSRGGLAAYNEQFF	TGTGCCACCAGCAGAGGTGGACTAGCGGCCTACAATGAGCAGTTCTTC	-	TRBD2	TRBV15	TRBJ2-1
CASSSGLAGTYEQYF	TGTGCCAGCAGCTCTGGACTAGCGGGGACGTACGAGCAGTACTTC	-	TRBD2	TRBV7-9	TRBJ2-7
CASSQVDRDEQYF	TGCGCCAGCAGCCAAGTCGACAGAGACGAGCAGTACTTC	-	-	TRBV4-1	TRBJ2-7
CAGHPGNYNSPLHF	TGTGCCGGCCACCCAGGGAACTATAATTCACCCCTCCACTTT	-	-	TRBV6-5	TRBJ1-6
CASSHNRGGGELTEAFF	TGTGCCAGCAGCCACAACAGGGGCGGAGGGGAACTGACTGAAGCTTTCTTT	-	TRBD1	TRBV7-6	TRBJ1-1
CASSWGSSNQPQHF	TGTGCCAGCAGCTGGGGCAGTAGCAATCAGCCCCAGCATTTT	-	-	TRBV7-9	TRBJ1-5
CASSIRDRGDYGYTF	TGTGCCAGCAGCATCCGGGACAGGGGGGACTATGGCTACACCTTC	once	TRBD1	TRBV11-2	TRBJ1-2
CASSLLSTGSLSGYTF	TGTGCCAGCAGCTTGCTGTCGACAGGGTCCTTATCTGGCTACACCTTC	-	TRBD1	TRBV5-4	TRBJ1-2
CASSYSQGRTEAFF	TGTGCCAGCAGTTACTCCCAGGGTCGGACTGAAGCTTTCTTT	-	-	TRBV6-5	TRBJ1-1
CAISTGTSGDLGETQYF	TGTGCCATCAGTACCGGGACTAGCGGGGACTTGGGGGAGACCCAGTACTTC	once	TRBD2	TRBV10-3	TRBJ2-5
CASTLTGPSNQPQHF	TGTGCCAGCACACTGACAGGGCCAAGCAATCAGCCCCAGCATTTT	-	TRBD1	TRBV6-5	TRBJ1-5
CASSRGGGLGTEAFF	TGTGCCAGCAGCCGAGGTGGAGGCTTGGGCACTGAAGCTTTCTTT	few	-	TRBV7-8	TRBJ1-1
CASSLQGPYGYTF	TGTGCCAGTAGTCTGCAGGGCCCTTATGGCTACACCTTC	-	-	TRBV19	TRBJ1-2
CASSLSLAGGLNEQFF	TGCGCCAGCAGCCTCAGCCTAGCGGGGGGGCTGAATGAGCAGTTCTTC	-	TRBD2	TRBV4-3	TRBJ2-1
CASSQAGFGYTF	TGCGCCAGCAGCCAAGCAGGGTTTGGCTACACCTTC	-	-	TRBV4-1	TRBJ1-2
CASSPNPIYGYTF	TGTGCCAGCAGCCCCAATCCCATCTATGGCTACACCTTC	-	-	TRBV11-2	TRBJ1-2
CASSQRSGRATLETQYF	TGCGCCAGCAGCCAGCGTAGCGGGAGGGCCACCTTGGAGACCCAGTACTTC	-	TRBD2	TRBV4-3	TRBJ2-5
CASSRLSGNTIYF	TGTGCCAGTAGCCGTCTGTCTGGAAACACCATATATTTT	-	-	TRBV19	TRBJ1-3
CASSALLPGEKLFF	TGCGCCAGCAGCGCGCTCCTCCCAGGGGAAAAACTGTTTTTT	-	-	TRBV5-1	TRBJ1-4
CASSTLPDTSYEQYF	TGTGCCAGCAGCACCCTCCCGGACACCTCCTACGAGCAGTACTTC	-	-	TRBV7-6	TRBJ2-7
CASSHRRQGADNQPQHF	TGTGCCAGCAGCCATCGCCGACAGGGGGCTGACAATCAGCCCCAGCATTTT	-	TRBD1	TRBV3-1/TRBV3-2	TRBJ1-5
CAISSDRAYEQYF	TGTGCCATCAGCTCGGACAGGGCCTACGAGCAGTACTTC	-	TRBD1	TRBV10-3	TRBJ2-7
CASSPWTLNNEKLFF	TGTGCCAGCAGCCCCTGGACACTAAATAATGAAAAACTGTTTTTT	-	-	TRBV3-1/TRBV3-2	TRBJ1-4
CASSQRRDQPQHF	TGTGCCAGCAGCCAAAGGAGGGACCAGCCCCAGCATTTT	-	-	TRBV3-1/TRBV3-2	TRBJ1-5
CASSFYGRADTQYF	TGTGCCAGCAGCTTTTACGGGAGGGCAGATACGCAGTATTTT	-	TRBD2	TRBV7-8	TRBJ2-3
CASSFDTSGNTIYF	TGTGCCAGCAGTTTCGACACCTCTGGAAACACCATATATTTT	few	-	TRBV6-2/TRBV6-3	TRBJ1-3
CASSLDREVSGELFF	TGCGCCAGCAGCTTGGACAGGGAAGTGTCCGGGGAGCTGTTTTTT	-	-	TRBV5-1	TRBJ2-2
CASSQGDRANSPLHF	TGCGCCAGCAGCCAAGGGGACAGGGCGAATTCACCCCTCCACTTT	-	TRBD1	TRBV4-1	TRBJ1-6
CASSLRGENIQYF	TGCGCCAGCAGCCTCAGGGGGGAGAACATTCAGTACTTC	-	-	TRBV4-3	TRBJ2-4
CASSPRQGGRGYTF	TGTGCCAGCAGCCCCCGACAGGGTGGCCGTGGCTACACCTTC	-	TRBD1	TRBV3-1/TRBV3-2	TRBJ1-2
CASSQLGEANQPQHF	TGTGCCAGCAGCCAATTAGGGGAGGCCAATCAGCCCCAGCATTTT	-	-	TRBV3-1/TRBV3-2	TRBJ1-5
CSVAASGGYEQYF	TGCAGCGTTGCGGCTAGCGGGGGCTACGAGCAGTACTTC	-	TRBD2	TRBV29-1	TRBJ2-7
CATSAATSGGLTDTQYF	TGTGCCACCAGTGCAGCCACTAGCGGGGGCCTCACAGATACGCAGTATTTT	-	TRBD2	TRBV24-1	TRBJ2-3
CASSSRRTGASTDTQYF	TGCGCCAGCAGCAGCCGCCGGACAGGGGCCAGCACAGATACGCAGTATTTT	-	TRBD1	TRBV5-1	TRBJ2-3
CASSPGGLEDEQFF	TGCGCCAGCAGCCCCGGCGGACTAGAGGATGAGCAGTTCTTC	-	TRBD2	TRBV5-1	TRBJ2-1
CASSSPTGQNEKLFF	TGTGCCAGCAGCTCCCCGACAGGCCAGAATGAAAAACTGTTTTTT	-	-	TRBV5-5	TRBJ1-4
CASSFGTYGYTF	TGTGCCAGCAGTTTCGGGACTTATGGCTACACCTTC	-	-	TRBV12-3/TRBV12-4	TRBJ1-2
CASSAATLAIGELFF	TGTGCCAGCAGCGCGGCGACTCTGGCGATTGGGGAGCTGTTTTTT	few	-	TRBV11-2	TRBJ2-2
CATSDFPASGSQGNEQFF	TGTGCCACCAGTGATTTTCCCGCTAGCGGGAGCCAGGGGAATGAGCAGTTCTTC	-	TRBD2	TRBV24-1	TRBJ2-1
CASSLSYGTGADEQYF	TGTGCCAGCAGCTTGTCTTATGGGACAGGGGCGGACGAGCAGTACTTC	few	TRBD1	TRBV5-4	TRBJ2-7
CASSTQGGLATDTQYF	TGTGCCAGTAGTACTCAAGGGGGACTAGCTACAGATACGCAGTATTTT	once	TRBD2	TRBV19	TRBJ2-3
CASSPATGSHEQYF	TGTGCCAGCTCACCGGCTACCGGGTCTCACGAGCAGTACTTC	few	-	TRBV18	TRBJ2-7
CASSQPPDYGYTF	TGTGCCAGCAGCCAACCCCCTGACTATGGCTACACCTTC	-	-	TRBV3-1/TRBV3-2	TRBJ1-2
CASSRDRDRVREQYF	TGTGCCAGCAGTCGAGACCGGGACAGGGTGCGCGAGCAGTACTTC	few	TRBD1	TRBV5-5	TRBJ2-7
CASSLASGSTYEQYF	TGTGCCAGCAGTTTAGCTAGCGGGAGTACCTACGAGCAGTACTTC	once	TRBD2	TRBV28	TRBJ2-7
CASSPERSNYGYTF	TGTGCCAGCAGCCCGGAGAGATCTAACTATGGCTACACCTTC	-	-	TRBV7-2	TRBJ1-2
CASSQHTGGDSPLHF	TGTGCCAGCAGCCAACATACAGGGGGCGATTCACCCCTCCACTTT	-	TRBD1	TRBV3-1/TRBV3-2	TRBJ1-6
CAISESGRGNSPLHF	TGTGCCATCAGTGAGTCGGGCAGGGGCAATTCACCCCTCCACTTT	-	-	TRBV10-3	TRBJ1-6